The source of this T cell receptor beta chain is a study of blood T cell repertoires in COVID-19. Study summary: Acute and convalescent COVID-19 specimens originated in the United States, Italy and Spain. Sources were T cells, B-cell-depleted T cells, or PBMCs; the material itself was cDNA or gDNA.

Authors' analysis steps: Reference gene primer amplification in the assay estimated nucleated cell counts. Clones were sequenced by immunoSEQ multiplex PCR, and TCRdb holds only the in-frame ones, with some missing. V and J calls and clone size are those listed in that table; D and trimming were worked out from the DNA. This sample has some 300,000 clones, with approximately 88% found just once. Trimming stripped 4 bases from V and 2 bases from J, with 11 bases between. The CDR3 loop spans 13 amino acids. In germline, CDR1 is GTSNPN, CDR2 SVGIG (reference sequence). Material for sequencing was peripheral blood. This clonotype originated in a woman in her 30s who had recovered from COVID-19. The chain joins TRBV30 to TRBJ1-1; no clear D. The CDR3 loop reads CAWNGDGNTEAFF. As DNA, the CDR3 is TGTGCCTGGAACGGGGATGGCAACACTGAAGCTTTCTTT.